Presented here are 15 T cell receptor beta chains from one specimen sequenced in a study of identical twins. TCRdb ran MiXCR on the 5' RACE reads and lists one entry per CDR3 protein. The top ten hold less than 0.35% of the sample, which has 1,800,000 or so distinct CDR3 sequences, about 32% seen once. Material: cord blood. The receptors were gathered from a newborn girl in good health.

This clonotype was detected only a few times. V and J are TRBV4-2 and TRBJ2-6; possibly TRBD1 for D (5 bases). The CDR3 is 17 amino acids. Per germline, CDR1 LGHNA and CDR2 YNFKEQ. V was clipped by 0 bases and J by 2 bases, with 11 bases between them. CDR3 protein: CASSQEVAGPGANVLTF. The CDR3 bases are TGTGCCAGCAGCCAAGAGGTCGCAGGGCCTGGGGCCAACGTCCTGACTTTC.

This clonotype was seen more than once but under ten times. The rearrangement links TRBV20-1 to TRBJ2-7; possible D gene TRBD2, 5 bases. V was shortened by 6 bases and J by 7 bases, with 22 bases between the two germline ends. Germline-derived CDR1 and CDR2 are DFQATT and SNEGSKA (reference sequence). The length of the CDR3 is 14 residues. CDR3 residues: CSAAVTPTRLEQYF. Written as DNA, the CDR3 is TGCAGTGCAGCCGTGACTCCTACTAGGCTGGAGCAGTACTTC.

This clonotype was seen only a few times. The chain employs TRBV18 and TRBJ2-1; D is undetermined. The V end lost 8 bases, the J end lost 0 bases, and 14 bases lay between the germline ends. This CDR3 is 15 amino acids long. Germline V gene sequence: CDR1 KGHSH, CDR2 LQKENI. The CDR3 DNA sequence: TGTGCCAGCCTAATAGACCCAGTCTCCTACAATGAGCAGTTCTTC. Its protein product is CASLIDPVSYNEQFF.

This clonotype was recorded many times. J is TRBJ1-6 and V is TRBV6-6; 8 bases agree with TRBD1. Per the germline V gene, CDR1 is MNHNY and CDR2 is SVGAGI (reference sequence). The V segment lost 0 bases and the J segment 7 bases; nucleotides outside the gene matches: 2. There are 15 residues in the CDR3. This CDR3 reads CASSYSGQGNSPLHF. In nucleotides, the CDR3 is TGTGCCAGCAGTTACTCAGGACAGGGAAATTCACCCCTCCACTTT.

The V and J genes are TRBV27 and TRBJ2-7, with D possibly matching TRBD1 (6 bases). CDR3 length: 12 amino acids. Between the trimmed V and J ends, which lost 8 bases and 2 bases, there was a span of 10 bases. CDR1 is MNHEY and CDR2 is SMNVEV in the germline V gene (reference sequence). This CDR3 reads CASPWDTYEQYF. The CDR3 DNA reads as TGTGCCAGCCCCTGGGACACCTACGAGCAGTACTTC.

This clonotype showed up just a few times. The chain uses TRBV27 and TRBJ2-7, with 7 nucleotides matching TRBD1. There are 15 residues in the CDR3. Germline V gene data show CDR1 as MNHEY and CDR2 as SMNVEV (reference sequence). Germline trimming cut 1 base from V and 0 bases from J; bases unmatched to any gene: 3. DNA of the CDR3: TGTGCCAGCAGTTTATACCCAGGGGGCTCCTACGAGCAGTACTTC. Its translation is CASSLYPGGSYEQYF.

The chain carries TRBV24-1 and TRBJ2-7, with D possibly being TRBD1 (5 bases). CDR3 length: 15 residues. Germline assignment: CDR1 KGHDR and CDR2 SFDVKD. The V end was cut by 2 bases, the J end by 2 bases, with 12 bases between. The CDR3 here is CATSDSAGLTYEQYF. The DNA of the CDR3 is TGTGCCACCAGTGATTCAGCAGGGTTAACCTACGAGCAGTACTTC.

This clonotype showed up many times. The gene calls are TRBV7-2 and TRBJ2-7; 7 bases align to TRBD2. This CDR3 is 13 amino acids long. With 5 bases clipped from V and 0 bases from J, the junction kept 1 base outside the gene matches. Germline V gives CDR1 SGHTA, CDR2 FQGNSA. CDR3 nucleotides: TGTGCCAGCAGCCGGGAGGTCTCCTACGAGCAGTACTTC. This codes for CASSREVSYEQYF.

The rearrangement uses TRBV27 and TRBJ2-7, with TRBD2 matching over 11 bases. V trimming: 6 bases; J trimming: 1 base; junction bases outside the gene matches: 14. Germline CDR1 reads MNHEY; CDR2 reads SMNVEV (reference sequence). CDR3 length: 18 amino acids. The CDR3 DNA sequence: TGTGCCAGCAGCGCCAAAGACCCCGGGACTAGCGGTTCCTACGAGCAGTACTTC. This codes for CASSAKDPGTSGSYEQYF.

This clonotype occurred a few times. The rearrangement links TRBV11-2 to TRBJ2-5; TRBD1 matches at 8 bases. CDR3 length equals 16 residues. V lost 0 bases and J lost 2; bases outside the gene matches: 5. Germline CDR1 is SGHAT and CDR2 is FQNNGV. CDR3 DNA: TGTGCCAGCAGCTTAGATCCCCACAGGGGGCAAGAGACCCAGTACTTC. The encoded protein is CASSLDPHRGQETQYF. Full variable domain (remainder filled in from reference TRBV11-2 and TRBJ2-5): EAGVAQSPRYKIIEKRQSVAFWCNPISGHATLYWYQQILGQGPKLLIQFQNNGVVDDSQLPKDRFSAERLKGVDSTLKIQPAKLEDSAVYLCASSLDPHRGQETQYFGPGTRLLVL.

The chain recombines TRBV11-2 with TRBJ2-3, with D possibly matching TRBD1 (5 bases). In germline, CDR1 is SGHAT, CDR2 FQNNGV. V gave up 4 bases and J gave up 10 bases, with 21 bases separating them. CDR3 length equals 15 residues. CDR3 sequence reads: CASSWGPIHRRPQYF. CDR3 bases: TGTGCCAGCAGCTGGGGCCCGATCCACCGTAGGCCGCAGTATTTT.

CDR3 nucleotides: TGTGCCAGCAGCGCCATCCGGAACACTGAAGCTTTCTTT. This translates into CASSAIRNTEAFF. This rearrangement joins TRBV12-3 or TRBV12-4 to TRBJ1-1; D ambiguous. The CDR3 contains 13 residues. V was shortened by 6 bases and J by 1 base, with 9 bases between the two germline ends.

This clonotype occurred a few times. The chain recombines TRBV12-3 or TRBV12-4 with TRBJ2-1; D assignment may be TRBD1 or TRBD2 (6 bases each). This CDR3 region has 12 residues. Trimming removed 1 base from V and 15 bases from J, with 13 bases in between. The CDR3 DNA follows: TGTGCCAGCAGTTTAGGGCAGGGGACTTCGTTCTTC. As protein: CASSLGQGTSFF.

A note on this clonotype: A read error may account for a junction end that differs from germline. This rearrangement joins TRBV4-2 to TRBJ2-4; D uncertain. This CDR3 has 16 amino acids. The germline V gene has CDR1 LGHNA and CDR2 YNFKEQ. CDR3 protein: CASSQDWAVAENIQYF. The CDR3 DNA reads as TGTGCCAGCAGCCAAGATTGGGCGGTAGCCGAAAACATTCAGTACTTC.

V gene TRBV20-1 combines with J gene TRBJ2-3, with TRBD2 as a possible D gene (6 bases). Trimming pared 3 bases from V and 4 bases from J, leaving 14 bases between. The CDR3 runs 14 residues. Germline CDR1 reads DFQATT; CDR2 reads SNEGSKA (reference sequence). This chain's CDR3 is CSASREMRPDTQYF. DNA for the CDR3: TGCAGTGCTAGCCGGGAGATGCGGCCAGATACGCAGTATTTT.